This T cell receptor beta chain emerged from a study of OX40 agonist ivuxolimab in advanced cancers. Study-level points and caveats: At doses 0.1 to 3.0 mg/kg, CD4+ and CD8+ clones expanded. Some nonresponders also had low normalized T-cell clonal expansion.

Using immunoSEQ multiplex PCR, the repertoire was profiled, and TCRdb retains in-frame clones only, with some absent. There are tens of thousands of clones in the sample; over 75% occur only once, and approximately 4.8% lies in the top ten. V lost 5 bases and J lost 9, with 16 bases in between. CDR1 and CDR2 from the germline V gene are LNHDA and SQIVND (reference sequence). This CDR3 is built from 13 residues. Notes on this clone: As yet, its antigen is unknown.

This TCR derives from an adult with an advanced solid tumor such as melanoma, head and neck, liver or kidney cancer. Sequencing used CD4+ or CD8+ T cells sorted from blood, obtained in a trial of the OX40 agonist ivuxolimab. V and J are TRBV19 and TRBJ2-5; the D call may be TRBD1 or TRBD2 (5 bases each). CDR3 sequence (DNA): TGTGCCAGTAGTGTTCCAGGGACGGAGGCCCAGTACTTC. Protein: CASSVPGTEAQYF.